The clone carrying this T cell receptor beta chain has ten or more counts. As yet, its antigen is unknown. TCRdb re-called the reads with MiXCR, one entry per CDR3 protein. The sample has approximately 1,000,000 distinct CDR3 sequences, roughly 30% seen once. The CDR3 has 14 residues. The V and J ends lost 5 bases and 0 bases respectively, with 10 bases between them. This sample was taken from a study of T cell repertoires in cytomegalovirus infection. The wider study: Use of recently identified HLA-C-restricted and well-studied HLA-B-restricted CMV epitopes was part of the study.

This material consisted of cultured CD8+ T cells from PBMCs, taken from culture after CMV antigen stimulation. The clonotype comes from a human donor in good health (CMV status not recorded). Some clones in this sample may be carry-over from other donors' samples. The chain couples TRBV12-3 or TRBV12-4 to TRBJ1-1; no reliable D call. CDR3 protein: CASSRSGMNTEAFF. The CDR3 coding sequence is TGTGCCAGCAGTCGGAGCGGCATGAACACTGAAGCTTTCTTT.